This T cell receptor (delta chain) was sequenced during a study of human gamma delta and Vdelta1 T cells. This clone is termed large. The sample has other DNA sequences that encode this CDR3 too. CDR1 TSWWSYY and CDR2 QGS come from the germline V gene. The CDR3 consists of 24 residues. Trimming pared 6 bases from V and 2 bases from J, leaving 43 bases between. TCRdb re-called the PCR reads via CATT. The sample records 880 or so delta-chain clones, 17% being singletons. The chain joins TRDV1 to TRDJ1; possibly TRDD2 or TRDD3 for D (7 bases each). The sequence was collected from a human donor in good health. Material for sequencing was Vdelta1 gamma-delta T cells from blood. DNA of the CDR3: TGTGCTCTTGGCCCCGCTAGATGGCCTTTCCTACGTTTGATTACTGGGGATAAAACCGATAAACTCATCTTT. Its protein is CALGPARWPFLRLITGDKTDKLIF.